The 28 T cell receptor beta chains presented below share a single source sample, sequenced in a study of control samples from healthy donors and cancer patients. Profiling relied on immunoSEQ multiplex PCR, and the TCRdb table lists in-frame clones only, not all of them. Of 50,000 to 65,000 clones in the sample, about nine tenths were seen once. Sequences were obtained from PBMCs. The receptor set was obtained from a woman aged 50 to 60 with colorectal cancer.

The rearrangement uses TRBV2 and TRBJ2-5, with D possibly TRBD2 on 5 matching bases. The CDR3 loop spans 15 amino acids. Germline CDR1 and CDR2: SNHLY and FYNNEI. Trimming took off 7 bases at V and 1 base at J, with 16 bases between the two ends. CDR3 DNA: TGTGCCAGCACCGGACTCGCGGGCCGCCAAGAGACCCAGTACTTC. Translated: CASTGLAGRQETQYF.

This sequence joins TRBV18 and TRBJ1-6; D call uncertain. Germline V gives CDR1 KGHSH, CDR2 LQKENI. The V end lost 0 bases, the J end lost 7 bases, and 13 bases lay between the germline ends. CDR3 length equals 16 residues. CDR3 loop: CASSPPEVSTNSPLHF. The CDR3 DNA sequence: TGTGCCAGCTCACCACCGGAGGTTTCAACCAATTCACCCCTCCACTTT.

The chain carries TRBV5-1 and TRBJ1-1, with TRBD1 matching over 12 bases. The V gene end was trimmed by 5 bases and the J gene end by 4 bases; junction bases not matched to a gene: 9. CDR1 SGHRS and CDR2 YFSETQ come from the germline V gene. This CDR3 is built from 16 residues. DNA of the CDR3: TGCGCCAGCAGTCGTGGGACAGGGGGCGTAGGCACTGAAGCTTTCTTT. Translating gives CASSRGTGGVGTEAFF.

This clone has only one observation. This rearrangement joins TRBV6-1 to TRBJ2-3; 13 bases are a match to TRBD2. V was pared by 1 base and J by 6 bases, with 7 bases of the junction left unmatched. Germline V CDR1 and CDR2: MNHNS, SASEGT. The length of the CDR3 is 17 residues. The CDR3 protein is CASSEDGLAGDVDTQYF. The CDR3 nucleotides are TGTGCCAGCAGTGAAGATGGACTAGCGGGGGATGTGGATACGCAGTATTTT.

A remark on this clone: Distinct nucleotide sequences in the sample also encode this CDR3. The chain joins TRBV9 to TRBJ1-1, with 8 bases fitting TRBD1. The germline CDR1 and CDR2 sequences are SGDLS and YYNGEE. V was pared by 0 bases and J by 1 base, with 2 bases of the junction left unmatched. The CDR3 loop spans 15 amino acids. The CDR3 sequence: CASSVVGTGNTEAFF. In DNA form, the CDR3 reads TGTGCCAGCAGCGTAGTCGGGACAGGGAACACTGAAGCTTTCTTT.

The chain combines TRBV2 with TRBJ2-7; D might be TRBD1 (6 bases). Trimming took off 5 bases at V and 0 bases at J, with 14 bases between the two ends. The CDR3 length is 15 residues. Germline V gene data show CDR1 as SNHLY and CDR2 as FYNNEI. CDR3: CASSYRTADSYEQYF. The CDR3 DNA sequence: TGTGCCAGCAGTTACCGGACAGCCGACTCCTACGAGCAGTACTTC.

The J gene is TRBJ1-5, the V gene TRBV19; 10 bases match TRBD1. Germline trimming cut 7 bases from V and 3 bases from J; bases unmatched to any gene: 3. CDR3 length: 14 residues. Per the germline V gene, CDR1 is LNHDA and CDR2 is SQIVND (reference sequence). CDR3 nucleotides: TGTGCCAGTAAGGGGACAGGGGACAATCAGCCCCAGCATTTT. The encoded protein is CASKGTGDNQPQHF.

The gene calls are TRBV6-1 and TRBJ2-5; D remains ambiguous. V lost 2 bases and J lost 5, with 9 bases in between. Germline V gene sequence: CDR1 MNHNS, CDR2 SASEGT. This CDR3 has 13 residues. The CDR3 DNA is TGTGCCAGCAGTGAACTACGGCGGGAGACCCAGTACTTC. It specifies CASSELRRETQYF.

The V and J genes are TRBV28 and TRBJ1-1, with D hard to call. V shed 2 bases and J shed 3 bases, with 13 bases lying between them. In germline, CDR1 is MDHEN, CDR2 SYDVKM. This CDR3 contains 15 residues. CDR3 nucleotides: TGTGCCAGCAGTTTAGATTCGGGTGATGACACTGAAGCTTTCTTT. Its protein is CASSLDSGDDTEAFF.

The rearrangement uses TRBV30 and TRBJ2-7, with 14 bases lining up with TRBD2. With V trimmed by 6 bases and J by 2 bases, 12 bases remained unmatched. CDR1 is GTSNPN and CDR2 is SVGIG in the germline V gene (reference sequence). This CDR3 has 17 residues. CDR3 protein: CACYPGLAGVGAYEQYF. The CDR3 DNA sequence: TGTGCCTGTTACCCGGGACTAGCGGGAGTGGGGGCCTACGAGCAGTACTTC. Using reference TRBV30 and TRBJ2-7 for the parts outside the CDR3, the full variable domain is SQTIHQWPATLVQPVGSPLSLECTVEGTSNPNLYWYRQAAGRGLQLLFYSVGIGQISSEVPQNLSASRPQDRQFILSSKKLLLSDSGFYLCACYPGLAGVGAYEQYFGPGTRLTVT.

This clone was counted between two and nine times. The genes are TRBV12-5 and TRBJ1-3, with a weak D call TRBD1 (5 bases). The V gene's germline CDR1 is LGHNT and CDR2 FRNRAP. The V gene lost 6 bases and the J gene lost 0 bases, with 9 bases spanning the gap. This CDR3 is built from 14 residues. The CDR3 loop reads CASGPGHSGNTIYF. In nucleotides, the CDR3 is TGTGCTAGTGGCCCCGGACACTCTGGAAACACCATATATTTT.

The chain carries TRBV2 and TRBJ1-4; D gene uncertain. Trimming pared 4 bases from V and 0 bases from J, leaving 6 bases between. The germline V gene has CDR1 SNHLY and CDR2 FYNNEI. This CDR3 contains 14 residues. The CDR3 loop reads CASSVFTTNEKLFF. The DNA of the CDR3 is TGTGCCAGCAGTGTATTTACAACTAATGAAAAACTGTTTTTT.

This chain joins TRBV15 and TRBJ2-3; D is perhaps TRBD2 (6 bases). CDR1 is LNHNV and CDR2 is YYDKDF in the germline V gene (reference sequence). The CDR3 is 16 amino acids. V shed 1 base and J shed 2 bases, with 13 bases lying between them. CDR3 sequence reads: CATSRAGGANTDTQYF. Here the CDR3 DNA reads TGTGCCACCAGCAGAGCAGGAGGGGCCAACACAGATACGCAGTATTTT.

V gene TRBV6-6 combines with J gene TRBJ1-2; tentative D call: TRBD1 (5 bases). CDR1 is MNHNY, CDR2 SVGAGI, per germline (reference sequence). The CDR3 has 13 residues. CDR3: CGTGARVFDGYTF. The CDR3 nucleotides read TGTGGCACGGGCGCCAGGGTATTTGATGGCTACACCTTC.

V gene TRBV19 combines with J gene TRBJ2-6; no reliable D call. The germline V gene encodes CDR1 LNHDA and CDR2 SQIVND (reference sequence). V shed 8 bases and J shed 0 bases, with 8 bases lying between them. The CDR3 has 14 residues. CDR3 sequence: CASVQSSGANVLTF. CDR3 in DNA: TGTGCCAGTGTCCAGAGCTCTGGGGCCAACGTCCTGACTTTC.

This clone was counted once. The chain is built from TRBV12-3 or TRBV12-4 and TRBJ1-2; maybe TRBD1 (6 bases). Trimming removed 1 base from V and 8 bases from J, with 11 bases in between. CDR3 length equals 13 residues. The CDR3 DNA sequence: TGTGCCAGCAGTTTAGAAGGGGGTCGGGGCTACACCTTC. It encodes CASSLEGGRGYTF.

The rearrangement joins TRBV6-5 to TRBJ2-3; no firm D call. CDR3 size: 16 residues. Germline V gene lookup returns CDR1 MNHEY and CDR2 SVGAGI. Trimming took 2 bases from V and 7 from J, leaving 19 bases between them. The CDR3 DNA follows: TGTGCCAGCAGTTACACCACTGGGGTTGGTGCAAATACGCAGTATTTT. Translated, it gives CASSYTTGVGANTQYF.

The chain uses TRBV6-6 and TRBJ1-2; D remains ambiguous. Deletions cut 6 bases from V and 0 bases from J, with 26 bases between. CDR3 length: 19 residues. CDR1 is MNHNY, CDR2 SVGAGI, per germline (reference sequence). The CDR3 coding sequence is TGTGCCAGCAGCTCTCCCCGGGTCTTAAACTACCCGTCTAACTATGGCTACACCTTC. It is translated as CASSSPRVLNYPSNYGYTF.

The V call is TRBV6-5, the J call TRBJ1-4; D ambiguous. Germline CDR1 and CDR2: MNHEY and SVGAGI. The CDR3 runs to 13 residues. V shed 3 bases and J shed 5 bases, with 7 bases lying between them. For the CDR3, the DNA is TGTGCCAGCAGTTATTCCGGGAATGAAAAACTGTTTTTT. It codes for CASSYSGNEKLFF.

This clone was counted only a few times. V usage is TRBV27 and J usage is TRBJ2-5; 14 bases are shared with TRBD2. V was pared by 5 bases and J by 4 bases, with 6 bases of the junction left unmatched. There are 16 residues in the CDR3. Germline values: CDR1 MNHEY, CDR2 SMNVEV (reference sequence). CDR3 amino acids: CASSPGTSGGIETQYF. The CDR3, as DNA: TGTGCCAGCAGTCCCGGGACTAGCGGGGGAATAGAGACCCAGTACTTC.

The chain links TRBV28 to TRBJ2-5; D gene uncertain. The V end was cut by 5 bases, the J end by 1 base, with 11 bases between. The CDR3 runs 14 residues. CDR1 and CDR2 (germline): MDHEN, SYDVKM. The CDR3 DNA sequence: TGTGCCAGCAGTACCTTTGTGGGCCAAGAGACCCAGTACTTC. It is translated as CASSTFVGQETQYF.

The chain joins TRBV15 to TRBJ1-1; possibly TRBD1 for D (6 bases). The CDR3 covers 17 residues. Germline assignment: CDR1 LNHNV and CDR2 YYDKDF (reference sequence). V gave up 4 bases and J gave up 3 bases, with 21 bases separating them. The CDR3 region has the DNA TGTGCCACCAGCAACCCCATTTGGCGGGGGGCGGACACTGAAGCTTTCTTT. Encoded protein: CATSNPIWRGADTEAFF.

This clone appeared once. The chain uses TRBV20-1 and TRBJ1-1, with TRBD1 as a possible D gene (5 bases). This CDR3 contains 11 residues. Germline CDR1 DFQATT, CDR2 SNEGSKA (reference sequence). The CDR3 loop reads CTMTENTEAFF. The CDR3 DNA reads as TGCACTATGACAGAGAACACTGAAGCTTTCTTT.

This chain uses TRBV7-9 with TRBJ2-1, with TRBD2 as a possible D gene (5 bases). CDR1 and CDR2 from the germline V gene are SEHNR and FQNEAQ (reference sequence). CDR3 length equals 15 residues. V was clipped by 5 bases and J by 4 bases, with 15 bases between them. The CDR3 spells CASSPTKGAYNEQFF. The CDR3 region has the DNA TGTGCCAGCAGCCCCACTAAGGGAGCGTACAATGAGCAGTTCTTC.

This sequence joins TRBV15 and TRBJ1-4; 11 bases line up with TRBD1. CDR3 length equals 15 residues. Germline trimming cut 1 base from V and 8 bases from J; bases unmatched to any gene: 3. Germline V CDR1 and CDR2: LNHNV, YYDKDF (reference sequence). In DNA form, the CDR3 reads TGTGCCACCAGCAGAGTGGGACAGGGGGAGGAAAAACTGTTTTTT. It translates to CATSRVGQGEEKLFF.

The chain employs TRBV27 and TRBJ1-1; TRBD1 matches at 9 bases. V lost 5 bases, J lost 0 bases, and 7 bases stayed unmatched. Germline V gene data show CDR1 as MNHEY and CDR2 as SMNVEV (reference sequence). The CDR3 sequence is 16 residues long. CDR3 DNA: TGTGCCAGCAGTCTTGGGACAGGGAATCTGAACACTGAAGCTTTCTTT. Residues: CASSLGTGNLNTEAFF.

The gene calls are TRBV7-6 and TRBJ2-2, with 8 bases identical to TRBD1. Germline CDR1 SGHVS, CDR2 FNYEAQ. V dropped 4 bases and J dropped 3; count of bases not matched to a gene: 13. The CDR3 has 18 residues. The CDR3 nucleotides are TGTGCCAGCAGCTCAATCTTAAGGACAGGGAAAGACACCGGGGAGCTGTTTTTT. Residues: CASSSILRTGKDTGELFF.

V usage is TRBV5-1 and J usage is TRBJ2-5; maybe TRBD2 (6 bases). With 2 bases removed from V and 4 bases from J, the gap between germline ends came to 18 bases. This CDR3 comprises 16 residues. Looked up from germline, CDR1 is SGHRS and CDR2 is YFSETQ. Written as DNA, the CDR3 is TGCGCCAGCAGCTTTTCCCCGGGACTGAAGGCAGAGACCCAGTACTTC. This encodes CASSFSPGLKAETQYF.